The T cell receptor (beta chain) described here comes from a study of T cells after yellow fever vaccination. This clonotype was seen a few times. V was shortened by 0 bases and J by 3 bases, with 10 bases between the two germline ends. The germline V gene has CDR1 SGHRS and CDR2 YFSETQ. The CDR3 length is 15 residues. MiXCR was run by TCRdb on the 5' RACE reads, yielding one entry per CDR3 protein. The table has 240,000 or so distinct CDR3 sequences, 6.9% seen once; the top ten hold roughly 0.9%. This material consisted of CD4+ T cells sorted from PBMCs, taken 15 days after the yellow fever booster vaccination. The chain carries TRBV5-1 and TRBJ2-1, with D possibly being TRBD1 (5 bases). The clonotype comes from a man aged 25 to 40 who received the YFV17D yellow fever vaccine. CDR3: CASSLVPTGYNEQFF. CDR3 DNA: TGCGCCAGCAGCTTGGTTCCAACAGGCTACAATGAGCAGTTCTTC.